This TCR beta chain was captured by sequencing in a study of tumor-infiltrating lymphocytes in primary liver carcinoma. At the level of the study: The patient population consisted of men and women between 30 and 69 years of age. There were tumors of stage T1-T3 N0M0, each 4.2 to 10 cm across. Findings and caveats of the study: Between tumor regions, pairs overlapped more than tumor-adjacent and tumor-blood pairs did. Blood fell significantly below tumors in its top-250-clone fraction (p = 0.039).

It was from approximately 20-30 mg of unsorted bulk tissue that RNA and DNA were co-extracted. The input was around 530 ng total RNA; TCR beta cDNA was made from it with a constant-region primer. It was through three nested multiplex PCR rounds of slightly modified ARM-PCR that TCR beta libraries arose. For approximately 11 cycles apiece, the opening two PCR rounds ran with TRBV1-TRBV30 forward primers and a C-beta reverse primer. One entry per CDR3 protein, called by TCRdb with MiXCR from the multiplex PCR reads. The sample carries approximately 60,000 distinct CDR3 sequences, 55% to 75% recorded once. About this clonotype: Its antigen is unidentified. One end of the junction is discordant with germline, which a read error may explain.

The CDR3 has 15 amino acids. CDR1 SGHAT and CDR2 FQNNGV come from the germline V gene. Sequenced input: liver tumor tissue from sampling region 2. Subset specified: tumor region T2, inferior pole. The chain employs TRBV11-2 and TRBJ2-3, with 7 bases that match TRBD2. This TCR was sampled from a man between 35 and 55 years old with primary liver carcinoma and hepatitis B virus infection. This chain's CDR3 is CASSDGGGLTDTQYF. The CDR3, as DNA: TGTGCCAGTAGCGATGGCGGGGGTTTGACAGATACACAGTATTTT.